The 19 T cell receptor beta chains below all came from one sample that was sequenced in a study of T cell responses to AZD1222 COVID-19 vaccine. Assay: immunoSEQ multiplex PCR; the TCRdb copy retains only in-frame clones and omits some. The sample yields around 200,000 clones, over 90% seen once. Sample: peripheral blood, taken on day 0 of AZD1222 vaccination. The receptors originated from an adult in good health.

The J gene is TRBJ2-1, the V gene TRBV11-2; TRBD1 aligns across 7 bases. This CDR3 comprises 12 residues. V shed 6 bases and J 8 bases; nucleotides not matched to a gene: 4. CDR1 and CDR2 from the germline V gene are SGHAT and FQNNGV. As DNA, the CDR3 is TGTGCCAGCAGTCAGGACAGGCATGAGCAGTTCTTC. Translation gives CASSQDRHEQFF.

This clone was detected once. This chain connects TRBV11-2 to TRBJ2-1; the D is unclear. Deletions cut 5 bases from V and 0 bases from J, with 5 bases between. Germline V lookup: CDR1 SGHAT, CDR2 FQNNGV. This CDR3 has 13 residues. The CDR3 is CASSRFSYNEQFF. The CDR3, as DNA: TGTGCCAGCAGCCGGTTCTCCTACAATGAGCAGTTCTTC.

The chain employs TRBV25-1 and TRBJ1-3, with 8 nucleotides matching TRBD1. V lost 3 bases and J lost 2; bases outside the gene matches: 3. The CDR3 runs 15 residues. CDR1 is MGHDK, CDR2 SYGVNS, per germline. The CDR3: CASSDLQGAGNTIYF. DNA for the CDR3: TGTGCCAGCAGTGACTTACAGGGGGCTGGAAACACCATATATTTT.

V is TRBV4-1 and J is TRBJ1-1; 10 bases fit TRBD1. The CDR3 runs to 14 residues. The trim removed 7 bases at V and 3 bases at J, leaving 5 bases unmatched. Germline loops: CDR1 MGHRA, CDR2 YSYEKL. In nucleotides, the CDR3 is TGCGCCAGCAATGAAGGACAGGGGGACACTGAAGCTTTCTTT. This sequence encodes CASNEGQGDTEAFF.

J is TRBJ2-1 and V is TRBV19; D is unclear. The CDR3 runs to 13 residues. With 7 bases removed from V and 5 bases from J, the gap between germline ends came to 12 bases. Germline V gene sequence: CDR1 LNHDA, CDR2 SQIVND (reference sequence). Written as DNA, the CDR3 is TGTGCCAGTATGTCGGAATATAACAATGAGCAGTTCTTC. As protein: CASMSEYNNEQFF.

CDR3 loop: CASSPDRHSGANVLTF. Here the CDR3 DNA reads TGTGCCAGCTCACCCGACCGTCACTCTGGGGCCAACGTCCTGACTTTC. J is TRBJ2-6 and V is TRBV18, with unresolved D. The germline V gene encodes CDR1 KGHSH and CDR2 LQKENI. The length of the CDR3 is 16 residues. Trimming took 3 bases from V and 0 from J, leaving 9 bases between them.

This clone was picked up one time. This sequence joins TRBV3-1 (or the pseudogene TRBV3-2) and TRBJ1-6; 9 nucleotides match TRBD1. This CDR3 has 15 residues. CDR1 and CDR2 (germline): LGHDT, YNNKEL (reference sequence). V lost 6 bases and J lost 8; bases outside the gene matches: 8. CDR3: CASSAQGAAYSPLHF. CDR3 bases: TGTGCCAGCAGTGCACAGGGGGCGGCTTATTCACCCCTCCACTTT.

This chain links TRBV6-1 with TRBJ2-2; D not certain. V lost 1 base and J lost 6, with 6 bases in between. Germline CDR1 and CDR2: MNHNS and SASEGT. The length of the CDR3 is 13 residues. CDR3 region: CASSEGEAGELFF. The CDR3, as DNA: TGTGCCAGCAGTGAAGGCGAAGCCGGGGAGCTGTTTTTT.

The chain's CDR3 is CASSFGLAGVETQYF. The CDR3 DNA sequence: TGTGCCAGCAGCTTCGGACTAGCGGGGGTGGAGACCCAGTACTTC. V usage is TRBV11-2 and J usage is TRBJ2-5, with 13 nucleotides matching TRBD2. The ends lost 3 bases at V and 5 bases at J; junction bases unmatched: 3. This CDR3 is 15 amino acids long. The germline V gene encodes CDR1 SGHAT and CDR2 FQNNGV.

J is TRBJ1-1 and V is TRBV5-1; a possible D gene is TRBD1 (6 bases). CDR1 and CDR2 from the germline V gene are SGHRS and YFSETQ. V was clipped by 4 bases and J by 6 bases, with 19 bases between them. CDR3 length: 15 residues. The CDR3 DNA is TGCGCCAGCAGCCCAGGGGTCAGGAGGGTTGCTGAAGCTTTCTTT. Its translation: CASSPGVRRVAEAFF.

This clone was seen once. The chain uses TRBV18 and TRBJ1-3, with D tentatively TRBD1 (6 bases). Germline V gene data show CDR1 as KGHSH and CDR2 as LQKENI. V lost 4 bases and J lost 9, with 16 bases in between. The CDR3 length is 14 residues. In nucleotides, the CDR3 is TGTGCCAGCTCACAGCCCACAGGGCCCGGCACCATATATTTT. Encoded protein: CASSQPTGPGTIYF.

This clone occurred many times. The genes are TRBV29-1 and TRBJ2-7; D is unclear. CDR3 length: 14 amino acids. Germline V gives CDR1 SQVTM, CDR2 ANQGSEA. Trimming took 0 bases from V and 0 from J, leaving 9 bases between them. CDR3 in DNA: TGCAGCGTTGAAGATCAAAACCTCTCCTACGAGCAGTACTTC. Protein: CSVEDQNLSYEQYF.

The chain has TRBV5-5 and TRBJ1-2; maybe TRBD1 (6 bases). This CDR3 is built from 15 residues. V dropped 3 bases and J dropped 8 bases, with 20 bases sitting between them. CDR1 is SGHKS and CDR2 is YYEKEE in the germline V gene (reference sequence). CDR3 residues: CASSSQNQIGQGYTF. The CDR3 region has the DNA TGTGCCAGCAGCTCCCAAAACCAAATCGGACAGGGCTACACCTTC.

The chain uses TRBV4-1 and TRBJ1-2, with 7 positions matching TRBD1. CDR1 is MGHRA, CDR2 YSYEKL, per germline. The V segment lost 0 bases and the J segment 4 bases; nucleotides outside the gene matches: 5. The CDR3 contains 15 residues. Here the CDR3 DNA reads TGCGCCAGCAGCCAAGAAGCGACAGGGACCTATGGCTACACCTTC. Amino acids: CASSQEATGTYGYTF.

V is TRBV4-1 and J is TRBJ2-7; 10 bases fit TRBD2. The J segment lost 0 bases and the V segment lost 3 bases, leaving 11 bases of the junction unmatched. The CDR3 consists of 18 residues. Looked up from germline, CDR1 is MGHRA and CDR2 is YSYEKL. This CDR3 reads CASSQQRTSGLNSYEQYF. Here the CDR3 DNA reads TGCGCCAGCAGCCAGCAAAGGACTAGCGGACTAAACTCCTACGAGCAGTACTTC.

As to this clone: Its ends do not fully match the called genes, so a read error is possible. The V gene is TRBV10-1, the J gene TRBJ2-7, with D perhaps TRBD1 (6 bases). Germline CDR1 is WNHNN and CDR2 is SYGVQD (reference sequence). CDR3 length: 12 amino acids. The CDR3 protein is CASSEGGYERYF. The DNA for the CDR3 is TGCGCCAGCAGTGAGGGGGGCTACGAGCGGTACTTC.

This rearrangement joins TRBV7-8 to TRBJ2-7; 9 bases align to TRBD1. J gave up 6 bases and V 4 bases, and 10 bases lay outside the gene matches. This CDR3 region has 15 residues. CDR1 and CDR2 (germline): SGHVS, FQNEAQ. CDR3 in amino acids: CASSSLGTGMREQYF. The CDR3 nucleotides are TGTGCCAGCAGCTCGCTTGGGACAGGGATGCGCGAGCAGTACTTC.

V gene TRBV5-1 combines with J gene TRBJ2-5, with 10 bases that match TRBD2. CDR1 is SGHRS and CDR2 is YFSETQ in the germline V gene. V dropped 3 bases and J dropped 5; count of bases not matched to a gene: 7. This CDR3 has 15 residues. CDR3 nucleotides: TGCGCCAGCAGCTCAGCTAGCGGGGGTCGGGAGACCCAGTACTTC. Protein: CASSSASGGRETQYF.

The genes are TRBV5-1 and TRBJ2-5; D remains ambiguous. The V end was cut by 1 base, the J end by 2 bases, with 0 bases between. The CDR3 has 11 residues. Germline assignment: CDR1 SGHRS and CDR2 YFSETQ. The CDR3 sequence: CASSLQETQYF. The DNA for the CDR3 is TGCGCCAGCAGCTTGCAAGAGACCCAGTACTTC.